The sequence of this TCR beta chain was determined in a study of response to subunit inactivated influenza vaccine. TCRdb re-called the RT-PCR reads through MiXCR, storing one row per CDR3 protein. Here the sample spans about 540,000 distinct CDR3 sequences, approximately 24% being singletons. This clonotype was observed a handful of times. These data are also associated with another study on T cells expressing NK-cell markers. That paper adds: cDNA encoding TCR beta was synthesized via 5'RACE template switching incorporating UMIs. Eight donors were sequenced, seven testing HCMV-seropositive and one testing seronegative. Where several donors were concerned, these clonotypes also led the CD3+CD56-NKG2C+ fraction.

The source of this sequence is a man in his forties or fifties who received an inactivated influenza vaccine. Material: CD4+ T cells sorted from PBMCs, obtained roughly 12 days after vaccination.

The CDR3 loop reads CASGQGRDIQYF. The CDR3 DNA reads as TGTGCTAGTGGGCAGGGAAGGGACATTCAGTACTTC. The chain uses TRBV12-5 and TRBJ2-4; D possibly corresponds to TRBD1 (5 bases). V was pared by 6 bases and J by 8 bases, with 11 bases between. CDR3 length: 12 residues. Germline values: CDR1 LGHNT, CDR2 FRNRAP.